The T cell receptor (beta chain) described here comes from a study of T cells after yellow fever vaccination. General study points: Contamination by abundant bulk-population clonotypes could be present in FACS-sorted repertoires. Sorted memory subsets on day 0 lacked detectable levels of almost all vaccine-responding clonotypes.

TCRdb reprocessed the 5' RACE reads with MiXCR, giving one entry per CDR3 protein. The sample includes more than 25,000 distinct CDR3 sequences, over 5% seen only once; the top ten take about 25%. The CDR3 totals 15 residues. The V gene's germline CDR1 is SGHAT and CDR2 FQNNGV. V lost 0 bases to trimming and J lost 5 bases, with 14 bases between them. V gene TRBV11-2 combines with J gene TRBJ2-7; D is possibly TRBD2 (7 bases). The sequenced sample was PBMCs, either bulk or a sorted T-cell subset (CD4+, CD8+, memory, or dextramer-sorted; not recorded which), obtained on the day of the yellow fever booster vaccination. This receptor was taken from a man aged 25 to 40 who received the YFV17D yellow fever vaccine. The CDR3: CASSLDRGGWDEQYF. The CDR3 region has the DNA TGTGCCAGCAGCTTAGATCGCGGGGGCTGGGACGAGCAGTACTTC.